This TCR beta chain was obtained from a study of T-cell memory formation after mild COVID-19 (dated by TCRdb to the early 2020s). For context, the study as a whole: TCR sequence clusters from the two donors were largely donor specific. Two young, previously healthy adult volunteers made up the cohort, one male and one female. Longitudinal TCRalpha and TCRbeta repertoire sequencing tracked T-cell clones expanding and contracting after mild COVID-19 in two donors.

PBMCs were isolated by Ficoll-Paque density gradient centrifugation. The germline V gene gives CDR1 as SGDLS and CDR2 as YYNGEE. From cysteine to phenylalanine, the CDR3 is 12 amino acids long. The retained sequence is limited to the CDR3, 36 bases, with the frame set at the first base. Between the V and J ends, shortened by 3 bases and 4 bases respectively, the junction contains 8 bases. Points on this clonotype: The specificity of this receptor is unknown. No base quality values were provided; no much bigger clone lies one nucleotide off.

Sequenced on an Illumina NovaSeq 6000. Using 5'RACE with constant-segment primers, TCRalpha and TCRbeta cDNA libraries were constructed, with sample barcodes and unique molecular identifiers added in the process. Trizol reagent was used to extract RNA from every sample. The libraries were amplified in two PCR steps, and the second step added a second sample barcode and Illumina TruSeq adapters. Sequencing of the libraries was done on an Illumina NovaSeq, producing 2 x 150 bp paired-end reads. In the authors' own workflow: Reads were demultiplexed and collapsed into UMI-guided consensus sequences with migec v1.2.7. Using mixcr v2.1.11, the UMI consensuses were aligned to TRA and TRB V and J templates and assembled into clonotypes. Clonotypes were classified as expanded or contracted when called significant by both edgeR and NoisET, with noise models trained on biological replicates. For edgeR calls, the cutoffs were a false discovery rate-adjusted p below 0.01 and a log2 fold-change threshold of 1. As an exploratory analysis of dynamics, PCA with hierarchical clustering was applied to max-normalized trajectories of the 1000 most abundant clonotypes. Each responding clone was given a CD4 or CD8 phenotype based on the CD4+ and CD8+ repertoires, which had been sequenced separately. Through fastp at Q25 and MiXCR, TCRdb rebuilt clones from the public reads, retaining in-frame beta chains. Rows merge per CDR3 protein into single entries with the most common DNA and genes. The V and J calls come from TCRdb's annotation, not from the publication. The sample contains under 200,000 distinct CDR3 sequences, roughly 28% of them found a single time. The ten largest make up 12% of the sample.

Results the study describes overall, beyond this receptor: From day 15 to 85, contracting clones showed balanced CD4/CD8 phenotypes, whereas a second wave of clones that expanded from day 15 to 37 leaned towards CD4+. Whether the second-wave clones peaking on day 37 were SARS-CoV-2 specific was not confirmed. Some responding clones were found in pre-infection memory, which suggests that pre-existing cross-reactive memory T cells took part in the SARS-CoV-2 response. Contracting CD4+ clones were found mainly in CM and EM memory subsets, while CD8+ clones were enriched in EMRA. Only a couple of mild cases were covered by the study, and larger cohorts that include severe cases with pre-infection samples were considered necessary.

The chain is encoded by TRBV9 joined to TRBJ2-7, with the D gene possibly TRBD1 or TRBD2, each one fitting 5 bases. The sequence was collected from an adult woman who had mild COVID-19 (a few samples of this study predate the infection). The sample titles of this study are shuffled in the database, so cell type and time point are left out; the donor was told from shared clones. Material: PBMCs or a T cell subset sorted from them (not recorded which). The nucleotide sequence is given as TGTGCCAGCAGCGCCAGGGAGTACGAGCAGTACTTC. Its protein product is CASSAREYEQYF.